The rows below give T cell receptor beta chains drawn from one sample of a study of patients and donors after allogeneic stem cell transplantation. From the RT-PCR reads, TCRdb called clonotypes with MiXCR, one entry per CDR3 protein. This sample has more than 850,000 distinct CDR3 sequences; under 20% occur once, and the top ten carry around 6%. The sample consisted of blood, either unsorted or a sorted T cell fraction (not recorded which). The receptors here all came from a human donor who was either an allogeneic HSCT recipient or a stem cell or donor lymphocyte infusion donor (not recorded which). It is not recorded whose cells these are; they may come from a transplant donor. CDR3s include the opening cysteine and the closing phenylalanine or tryptophan. D genes are given only for firm matches. Rows give clone size only sometimes, using once, few, many, or a class for an expanded clone.

clone_size	v_call	j_call	d_call	cdr3_aa	cdr3_nt
few	TRBV5-1	TRBJ2-1	TRBD2	CASSYSGVSNEQFF	TGCGCCAGCAGTTATAGCGGGGTGAGCAATGAGCAGTTCTTC
few	TRBV7-2	TRBJ2-3	TRBD2	CASSLVAGGYTDTQYF	TGTGCCAGCAGCTTAGTAGCGGGGGGGTACACAGATACGCAGTATTTT
few	TRBV19	TRBJ2-5	TRBD2	CASEASGQQETQYF	TGTGCCAGTGAGGCTAGCGGGCAACAAGAGACCCAGTACTTC
many	TRBV4-2	TRBJ2-3	TRBD2	CASSHPLAGSTDTQYF	TGTGCCAGCAGCCATCCACTAGCGGGGAGCACAGATACGCAGTATTTT
NA	TRBV24-1	TRBJ2-7	NA	CATSGRGLEQYF	TGTGCCACCAGTGGGAGGGGGCTCGAGCAGTACTTC
NA	TRBV9	TRBJ1-1	TRBD1	CASSVEGRGRTEAFF	TGTGCCAGCAGCGTAGAGGGAAGGGGGCGGACTGAAGCTTTCTTT
NA	TRBV12-3/TRBV12-4	TRBJ1-5	NA	CASSLQGGVQPQHF	TGTGCCAGCAGTTTACAGGGAGGAGTTCAGCCCCAGCATTTT
many	TRBV20-1	TRBJ2-1	TRBD2	CSARTRGGANEQFF	TGCAGTGCTAGAACCCGGGGGGGTGCGAATGAGCAGTTCTTC
few	TRBV7-2	TRBJ2-3	NA	CASSLAPPTAPLARDTQYF	TGTGCCAGCAGCTTAGCTCCCCCAACAGCCCCCCTAGCACGAGATACGCAGTATTTT
few	TRBV11-2	TRBJ2-1	TRBD2	CASSPGVAGGYNEQFF	TGTGCCAGCAGCCCCGGGGTAGCGGGAGGGTACAATGAGCAGTTCTTC
few	TRBV3-1	TRBJ2-4	TRBD2	CASSQSAGEKNIQYF	TGTGCCAGCAGCCAATCGGCGGGAGAGAAAAACATTCAGTACTTC
few	TRBV9	TRBJ2-1	NA	CASSVDAPGEQFF	TGTGCCAGCAGCGTAGACGCCCCCGGGGAGCAGTTCTTC
few	TRBV10-3	TRBJ2-6	NA	CAISRTLSGANVLTF	TGTGCCATCAGTCGTACCCTCTCTGGGGCCAACGTCCTGACTTTC
few	TRBV4-2	TRBJ1-3	NA	CASSQDPQGLSGNTIYF	TGTGCCAGCAGCCAAGATCCACAGGGCCTCTCTGGAAACACCATATATTTT
NA	TRBV7-3	TRBJ2-2	NA	CASSLFSAGPTGELFF	TGTGCCAGCAGCTTATTCTCGGCGGGCCCCACCGGGGAGCTGTTTTTT
NA	TRBV4-3	TRBJ2-3	TRBD2	CASSQRGGRDTQYF	TGCGCCAGCAGCCAACGGGGGGGTAGAGATACGCAGTATTTT
many	TRBV7-2	TRBJ1-1	TRBD1	CASSFRTGPEAFF	TGTGCCAGCAGCTTTAGGACAGGACCTGAAGCTTTCTTT
NA	TRBV20-1	TRBJ2-1	NA	CSAHTSSLSYNEQFF	TGCAGTGCCCACACCTCTAGCCTCTCCTACAATGAGCAGTTCTTC
NA	TRBV11-2	TRBJ2-7	NA	CASSLNNEYGGSNYEQYF	TGTGCCAGCAGCTTAAATAACGAGTATGGGGGTTCTAACTACGAGCAGTACTTC
NA	TRBV29-1	TRBJ2-3	TRBD1	CSVEGQGGRTDTQYF	TGCAGCGTTGAAGGACAGGGGGGTCGCACAGATACGCAGTATTTT
few	TRBV12-3/TRBV12-4	TRBJ1-2	TRBD1	CASSSPGTDFYGYTF	TGTGCCAGCAGTTCGCCCGGGACAGACTTCTATGGCTACACCTTC
NA	TRBV27	TRBJ2-2	NA	CASSLFSFGQPGAPPGELFF	TGTGCCAGCAGTTTATTTTCCTTCGGACAGCCGGGCGCCCCGCCCGGGGAGCTGTTTTTT
NA	TRBV6-1	TRBJ1-5	NA	CASSDKGGQPQHF	TGTGCCAGCAGTGACAAGGGTGGTCAGCCCCAGCATTTT
NA	TRBV4-2	TRBJ2-2	NA	CASSHQTGNRGTGELFF	TGTGCCAGCAGCCACCAAACAGGGAACCGGGGCACCGGGGAGCTGTTTTTT
NA	TRBV10-3	TRBJ1-2	NA	CATLRLEGVKVGYTF	TGTGCCACCCTCCGCCTTGAGGGGGTTAAGGTTGGCTACACCTTC
few	TRBV4-3	TRBJ1-2	NA	CASSQVGGEGYTF	TGCGCCAGCAGCCAAGTAGGGGGGGAGGGCTACACCTTC
NA	TRBV4-1	TRBJ1-1	TRBD1	CASSPDRGRSEAFF	TGCGCCAGCAGTCCGGACAGGGGGAGATCTGAAGCTTTCTTT
few	TRBV6-1	TRBJ2-1	NA	CASSTKADRGHNEQFF	TGTGCCAGCAGTACCAAGGCCGATCGGGGGCACAATGAGCAGTTCTTC
NA	TRBV29-1	TRBJ2-7	NA	CSVGAPDRGFPYEQYF	TGCAGCGTTGGCGCGCCGGATAGAGGGTTCCCCTACGAGCAGTACTTC
few	TRBV5-1	TRBJ1-4	NA	CASSLGSAGRSEKLFF	TGCGCCAGCAGCTTGGGTTCCGCAGGGCGTAGTGAAAAACTGTTTTTT
NA	TRBV20-1	TRBJ1-2	TRBD1	CSARGQGAQSYTF	TGCAGTGCTAGAGGACAGGGGGCCCAAAGCTACACCTTC
NA	TRBV12-3/TRBV12-4	TRBJ1-2	TRBD1	CASSFDRELGYTF	TGTGCCAGCAGTTTCGACAGGGAGCTTGGCTACACCTTC
many	TRBV12-3/TRBV12-4	TRBJ1-1	NA	CASSLYVRAEAFF	TGTGCCAGCAGTTTATACGTTAGGGCTGAAGCTTTCTTT
NA	TRBV5-1	TRBJ2-5	NA	CASRRYEETQYF	TGCGCCAGCAGGCGGTATGAAGAGACCCAGTACTTC